This paragraph covers one TCR beta chain sequence. Uncontrolled infection, other autoimmune disease, pregnancy or lactation led to exclusion. Each diagnosis was grounded in clinical symptoms, serum thyroxine and TRAb, thyroid ultrasound, and orbital computed tomography. The CDR3 runs 16 residues. The germline gives CDR1 SNHLY, CDR2 FYNNEI. V was trimmed by 10 bases and J by 3 bases, leaving 19 bases between them. The data were obtained in a study of T cells in Graves' hyperthyroidism and ophthalmopathy. Amplified TCR beta CDR3 regions derived from RNA transcripts. HTBI primers were the set used in a first-round RT-PCR of the TCR CDR3. One entry per CDR3 protein, called by TCRdb with MiXCR from the multiplex PCR reads. The sample carries 270,000 or so distinct CDR3 sequences, about 25% recorded once.

The chain links TRBV2 to TRBJ1-6; D is perhaps TRBD1 (6 bases). What was sequenced was blood. This TCR derives from a man aged 40-49 years with Graves' hyperthyroidism that later progressed to Graves' ophthalmopathy. CDR3 DNA sequence: TGTGCCACCGAGCGAGGGGGGGCCGTCTATAATTCACCCCTCCACTTT. Translated: CATERGGAVYNSPLHF.